This T cell receptor beta chain was identified in a study of shared clonotypes between healthy human individuals. Only in-frame clones appear in the TCRdb table, and some are missing; sequencing was by immunoSEQ multiplex PCR. The sample shows 2 million or so clones, roughly 94% of them seen only once. This CDR3 comprises 14 residues. The V and J ends lost 3 bases and 3 bases, in that order; junction bases with no gene match: 6. CDR1 SGHNT and CDR2 YYREEE come from the germline V gene (reference sequence). Notes on the study in general: With four donors compared, approximately 5% of naive CD4 clonotypes were shared.

Each donor was a Caucasian adult residing in Nashville, Tennessee. In the case of this clone: As yet, its antigen is unknown.

The sequence derives from a man aged 18 to 30 in good health. The gene calls are TRBV5-4 and TRBJ2-7, with 7 positions matching TRBD2. The material sequenced was naive CD4+ T cells sorted from blood. As for subset: CD45RA+ positively selected. CDR3 DNA sequence: TGTGCCAGCAGCTCCCGGGAGGCGGGCTACGAGCAGTACTTC. Its translation is CASSSREAGYEQYF.